This T cell receptor (beta chain) was retrieved from a study of T cells in localized non-small cell lung cancer. CDR1 and CDR2 (germline): LNHDA, SQIVND (reference sequence). J gave up 12 bases and V 4 bases, and 21 bases lay outside the gene matches. The CDR3 has 18 residues. On this clone itself: Antigen: not known.

Study-wide results and limits: Appearing in adjacent lung were a median roughly 60 of the top 100 tumor clones.

Produced via immunoSEQ multiplex PCR; TCRdb's table is partial and in-frame only. The sample records 30,000 to 40,000 clones, under 90% being singletons. Sample: peripheral blood, taken before any cancer treatment. This chain connects TRBV19 to TRBJ2-1; 10 bases map to TRBD1. The receptor was isolated from a man aged 35-69 years with stage I lung adenocarcinoma. CDR3 DNA: TGTGCCAGTAGTAGAATAAACTACCGGGACAGGGGTAACCGGGCGCAGTTCTTC. It translates to CASSRINYRDRGNRAQFF.